This TCR beta chain was recovered during a study of T cells after yellow fever vaccination. V was trimmed by 3 bases and J by 7 bases, leaving 16 bases between them. CDR1 and CDR2 (germline): MNHEY, SMNVEV (reference sequence). CDR3 size: 16 residues. The sample holds a few counts of this clonotype. Synthesis of TCR cDNA relied on 5'RACE template switching, which attached a universal primer site and UMIs. TCRdb itself ran the 5' RACE reads through MiXCR, one entry per CDR3 protein. This table has a few hundred thousand distinct CDR3 sequences, 17% appearing once. This clonotype was sampled from a man younger than 35 who received the YFV17D yellow fever vaccine. The V gene is TRBV27, the J gene TRBJ1-6; a possible D gene is TRBD1 (6 bases). This specimen consisted of PBMCs, obtained 4 to 5 days after the first yellow fever vaccination. The CDR3 DNA sequence: TGTGCCAGCAGTTTTACGGGGGGCCTGGGGAATTCACCCCTCCACTTT. As protein: CASSFTGGLGNSPLHF.